This entry is about one TCR beta chain. With 60 Vbeta and 13 Jbeta primers, the PCR was carried out. Sequencing used immunoSEQ multiplex PCR; TCRdb keeps in-frame clones, though not all of them. The sample lists around 230,000 clones; 70% to 90% were seen once. The germline V gene has CDR1 MNHEY and CDR2 SVGAGI. Deletions cut 2 bases from V and 8 bases from J, with 12 bases between. The CDR3 is 14 amino acids. The data derive from a study of cytomegalovirus exposure and HLA in healthy donors. This receptor was taken from a girl aged 2 to 10 in good health and CMV-seronegative. The V call is TRBV6-5, the J call TRBJ1-4; D is unclear. Sequenced input: PBMCs. CDR3 region: CASSYGGSGEKLFF. CDR3 sequence (DNA): TGTGCCAGCAGTTACGGCGGGTCGGGGGAAAAACTGTTTTTT.